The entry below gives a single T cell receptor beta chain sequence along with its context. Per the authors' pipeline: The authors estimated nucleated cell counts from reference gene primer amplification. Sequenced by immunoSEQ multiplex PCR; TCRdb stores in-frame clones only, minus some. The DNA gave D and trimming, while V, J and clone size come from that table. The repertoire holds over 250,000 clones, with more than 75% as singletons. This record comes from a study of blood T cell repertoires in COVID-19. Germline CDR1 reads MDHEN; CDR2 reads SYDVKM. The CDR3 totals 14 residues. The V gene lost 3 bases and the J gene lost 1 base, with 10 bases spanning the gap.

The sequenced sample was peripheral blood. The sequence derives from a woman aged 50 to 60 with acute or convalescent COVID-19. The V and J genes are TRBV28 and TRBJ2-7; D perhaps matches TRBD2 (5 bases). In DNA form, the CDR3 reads TGTGCCAGCAGTTTTTTGGAGGTTTCCTACGAGCAGTACTTC. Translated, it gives CASSFLEVSYEQYF.